This TCR beta chain was captured in a study of preoperative IRX-2 immunotherapy in early breast cancer. Treatment noted: preoperative locoregional IRX-2 cytokine immunotherapy. Clones were sequenced by immunoSEQ multiplex PCR, and TCRdb holds only the in-frame ones, with some missing. The table includes roughly 35,000 clones, about 95% detected once. The germline V and J ends were trimmed by 5 bases and 2 bases, with 12 bases remaining between them. Germline values: CDR1 SGHNT, CDR2 YENEEA. This CDR3 has 15 amino acids. This specimen was acquired from a patient treated with IRX-2 immunotherapy. This sequence joins TRBV11-3 and TRBJ1-4; D ambiguous. This clonotype was sampled from a human donor with breast cancer. CDR3 sequence (DNA): TGTGCCAGCAGCCGCCAAGGGAGCACTAATGAAAAACTGTTTTTT. This translates into CASSRQGSTNEKLFF.